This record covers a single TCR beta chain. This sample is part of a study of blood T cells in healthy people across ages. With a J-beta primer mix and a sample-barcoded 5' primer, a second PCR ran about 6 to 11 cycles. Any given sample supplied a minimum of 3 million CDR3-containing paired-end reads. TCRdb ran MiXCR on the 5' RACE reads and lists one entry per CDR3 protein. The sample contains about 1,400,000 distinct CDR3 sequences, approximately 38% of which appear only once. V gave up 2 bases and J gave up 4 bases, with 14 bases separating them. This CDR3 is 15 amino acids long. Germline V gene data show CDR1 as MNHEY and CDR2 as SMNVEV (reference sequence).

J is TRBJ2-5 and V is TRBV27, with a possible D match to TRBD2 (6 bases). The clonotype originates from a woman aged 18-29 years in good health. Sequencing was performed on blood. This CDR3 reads CASSLRRLGGETQYF. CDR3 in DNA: TGTGCCAGCAGTTTAAGGAGACTAGGAGGAGAGACCCAGTACTTC.